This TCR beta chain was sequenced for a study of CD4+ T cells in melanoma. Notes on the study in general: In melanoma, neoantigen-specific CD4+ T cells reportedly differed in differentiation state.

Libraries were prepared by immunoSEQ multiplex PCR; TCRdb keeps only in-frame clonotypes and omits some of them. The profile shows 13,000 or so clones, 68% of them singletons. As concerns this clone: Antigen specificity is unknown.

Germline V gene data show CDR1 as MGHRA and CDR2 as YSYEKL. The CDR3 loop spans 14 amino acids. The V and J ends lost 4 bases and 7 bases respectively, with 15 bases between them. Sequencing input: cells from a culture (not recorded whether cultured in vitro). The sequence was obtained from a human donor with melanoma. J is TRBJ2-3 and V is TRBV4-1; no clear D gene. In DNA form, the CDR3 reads TGCGCCAGCAGCCTCCATACGGGTCTTAATACGCAGTATTTT. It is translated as CASSLHTGLNTQYF.